This T cell receptor (beta chain) was profiled in a study of blood T cells in healthy people across ages. For the second PCR, which ran for roughly 7 to 11 cycles, a sample-barcoded 5' primer and a J-beta primer mix were used. TCRdb reprocessed the 5' RACE reads with MiXCR, giving one entry per CDR3 protein. The sample records about 1.4 million distinct CDR3 sequences, around 59% being singletons. The CDR3 sequence is 14 residues long. Per germline, CDR1 MGHRA and CDR2 YSYEKL. Trimming took off 2 bases at V and 4 bases at J, with 12 bases between the two ends. The sequence derives from a man between 18 and 35 years old in good health. The sequenced sample consisted of blood. The chain is built from TRBV4-1 and TRBJ2-7; maybe TRBD2 (5 bases). In nucleotides, the CDR3 is TGCGCCAGCAGCCAACCGGGAAAAAGGTACGAGCAGTACTTC. Its translation: CASSQPGKRYEQYF.